One and the same sample provided the 13 T cell receptor beta chains below, sequenced in a study of ipilimumab plus nivolumab after autologous stem cell transplantation. Method: immunoSEQ multiplex PCR; TCRdb's copy keeps in-frame clones and lacks some. The sample records over 10,000 clones, about 70% being singletons. The sequenced sample was PBMCs, obtained in a trial of ipilimumab plus nivolumab as post-transplant consolidation. All receptors come from a male donor with multiple myeloma.

The rearrangement links TRBV28 to TRBJ2-2, with D hard to call. V lost 2 bases and J lost 6, with 19 bases in between. The CDR3 consists of 17 residues. The germline CDR1 and CDR2 sequences are MDHEN and SYDVKM. The DNA of the CDR3 is TGTGCCAGCAGTTTAGGTTTCAGGAGAGGAGCCCCCGGGGAGCTGTTTTTT. Protein: CASSLGFRRGAPGELFF.

This clone was observed a few times. This rearrangement joins TRBV5-4 to TRBJ2-2; TRBD1 matches at 7 bases. Germline V lookup: CDR1 SGHNT, CDR2 YYREEE (reference sequence). Unmatched junction bases numbered 5, after V lost 8 bases and J lost 4 bases. The CDR3 consists of 13 residues. The CDR3 coding sequence is TGTGCCAGATCAACAGGGGTCACCGGGGAGCTGTTTTTT. Translated, it gives CARSTGVTGELFF.

The chain uses TRBV6-5 and TRBJ2-7; no firm D call. The CDR3 is 13 amino acids. Looked up from germline, CDR1 is MNHEY and CDR2 is SVGAGI. The V gene lost 2 bases and the J gene lost 1 base, with 6 bases spanning the gap. The CDR3 sequence is CASSYPGSYEQYF. Written as DNA, the CDR3 is TGTGCCAGCAGTTACCCAGGTTCCTACGAGCAGTACTTC.

V gene TRBV5-8 combines with J gene TRBJ2-7, with no clear D. The CDR3 contains 13 residues. With 4 bases removed from V and 8 bases from J, the gap between germline ends came to 16 bases. Germline assignment: CDR1 SGHTS and CDR2 YDEGEE. The CDR3 loop reads CASSPTVTSKQYF. CDR3 DNA sequence: TGTGCCAGCAGCCCCACTGTCACGAGTAAGCAGTACTTC.

The CDR3 bases are TGTGCCAGCAGCAAAGGGACAGCCACAGATACGCAGTATTTT. Its protein is CASSKGTATDTQYF. The genes are TRBV5-8 and TRBJ2-3, with 7 bases identical to TRBD1. The CDR3 extends over 14 amino acids. Germline V gene lookup returns CDR1 SGHTS and CDR2 YDEGEE. V lost 4 bases to trimming and J lost 2 bases; unmatched junction nucleotides: 4. The variable domain in full, with the rest retrieved from reference TRBV5-8 and TRBJ2-3, is EAGVTQSPTHLIKTRGQQATLRCSPISGHTSVYWYQQALGLGLQFLLWYDEGEERNRGNFPPRFSGRQFPNYSSELNVNALELEDSALYLCASSKGTATDTQYFGPGTRLTVL.

The V call is TRBV13, the J call TRBJ2-1; D is undetermined. CDR1 is PRHDT and CDR2 is FYEKMQ in the germline V gene (reference sequence). V was pared by 6 bases and J by 8 bases, with 14 bases between. The CDR3 is made up of 13 amino acids. The DNA of the CDR3 is TGTGCCAGCAGACAACACCCTAGGCATGAGCAGTTCTTC. Encoded protein: CASRQHPRHEQFF.

The V and J genes are TRBV7-2 and TRBJ2-1; 8 bases align to TRBD1. The V gene's germline CDR1 is SGHTA and CDR2 FQGNSA. The CDR3 is made up of 16 amino acids. V lost 5 bases to trimming and J lost 0 bases; unmatched junction nucleotides: 6. Here the CDR3 reads CASSPRGTGSYNEQFF. Here the CDR3 DNA reads TGTGCCAGCAGCCCAAGGGGGACAGGCTCCTACAATGAGCAGTTCTTC.

The V and J genes are TRBV7-9 and TRBJ2-3; TRBD2 matches 12 bases. The CDR3 length is 14 residues. Germline CDR1 is SEHNR and CDR2 is FQNEAQ (reference sequence). With V trimmed by 8 bases and J by 4 bases, 4 bases remained unmatched. The CDR3 nucleotides read TGTGCCAGCCGCCCTAGCGGGGGGGCAGATACGCAGTATTTT. It codes for CASRPSGGADTQYF. Combining the CDR3 with reference TRBV7-9 and TRBJ2-3 gives the whole variable domain DTGVSQNPRHKITKRGQNVTFRCDPISEHNRLYWYRQTLGQGPEFLTYFQNEAQLEKSRLLSDRFSAERPKGSFSTLEIQRTEQGDSAMYLCASRPSGGADTQYFGPGTRLTVL.

The CDR3 DNA follows: TGTGCCAGCAGTGAATTCGGACCGGCGTCAACAGATACGCAGTATTTT. Protein sequence: CASSEFGPASTDTQYF. The chain carries TRBV2 and TRBJ2-3; D is ambiguous. The germline V and J ends were trimmed by 2 bases and 3 bases, with 15 bases remaining between them. From germline, CDR1 is SNHLY and CDR2 FYNNEI. The CDR3 covers 16 residues.

V gene TRBV6-6 combines with J gene TRBJ2-7; TRBD1 agrees at 7 bases. The length of the CDR3 is 15 residues. V gave up 0 bases and J gave up 7 bases; unmatched junction bases: 9. Germline CDR1 MNHNY, CDR2 SVGAGI (reference sequence). This CDR3 reads CASSYSGQGVWEQYF. Here the CDR3 DNA reads TGTGCCAGCAGTTACTCGGGTCAGGGGGTGTGGGAGCAGTACTTC.

The rearrangement uses TRBV7-9 and TRBJ2-3; tentative D call: TRBD2 (6 bases). This CDR3 contains 12 residues. Per germline, CDR1 SEHNR and CDR2 FQNEAQ (reference sequence). V was cut by 8 bases and J by 5 bases, with 11 bases left in between. This CDR3 reads CASALGGDTQYF. The DNA of the CDR3 is TGTGCCAGCGCGTTGGGGGGAGATACGCAGTATTTT.

The chain links TRBV30 to TRBJ1-2; 9 bases are a match to TRBD1. With V trimmed by 5 bases and J by 0 bases, 4 bases remained unmatched. CDR1 is GTSNPN and CDR2 is SVGIG in the germline V gene (reference sequence). CDR3 length: 14 residues. The CDR3 bases are TGTGCCTGGGGGACAGGGCGGACTAACTATGGCTACACCTTC. It codes for CAWGTGRTNYGYTF.

The J gene is TRBJ1-6, the V gene TRBV4-1; 7 bases match TRBD1. V gave up 2 bases and J gave up 7 bases; unmatched junction bases: 8. The germline V gene encodes CDR1 MGHRA and CDR2 YSYEKL. The CDR3 covers 16 residues. The CDR3: CASSQKGDSANSPLHF. The CDR3 DNA reads as TGCGCCAGCAGCCAAAAGGGGGACAGCGCCAATTCACCCCTCCACTTT.